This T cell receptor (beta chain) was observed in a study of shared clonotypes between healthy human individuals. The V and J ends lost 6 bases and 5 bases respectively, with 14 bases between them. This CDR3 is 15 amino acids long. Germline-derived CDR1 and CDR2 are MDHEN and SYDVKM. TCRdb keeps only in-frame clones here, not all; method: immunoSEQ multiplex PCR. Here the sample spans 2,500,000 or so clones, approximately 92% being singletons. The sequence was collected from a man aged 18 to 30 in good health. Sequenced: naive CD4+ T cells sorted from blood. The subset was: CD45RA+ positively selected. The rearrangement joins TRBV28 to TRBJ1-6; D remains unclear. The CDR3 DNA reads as TGTGCCAGCAGACCTCTCCAGTCGAATAATTCACCCCTCCACTTT. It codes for CASRPLQSNNSPLHF. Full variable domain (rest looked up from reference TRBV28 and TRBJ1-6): DVKVTQSSRYLVKRTGEKVFLECVQDMDHENMFWYRQDPGLGLRLIYFSYDVKMKEKGDIPEGYSVSREKKERFSLILESASTNQTSMYLCASRPLQSNNSPLHFGNGTRLTVT.